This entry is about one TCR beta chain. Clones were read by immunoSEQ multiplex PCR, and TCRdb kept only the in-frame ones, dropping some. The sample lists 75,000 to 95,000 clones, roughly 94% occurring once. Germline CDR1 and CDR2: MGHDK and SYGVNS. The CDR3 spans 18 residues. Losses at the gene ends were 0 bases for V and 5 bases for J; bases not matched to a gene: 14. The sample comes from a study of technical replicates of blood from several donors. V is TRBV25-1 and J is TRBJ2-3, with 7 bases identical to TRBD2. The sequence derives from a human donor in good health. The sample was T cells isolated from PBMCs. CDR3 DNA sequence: TGTGCCAGCAGTGAATATTTGGCGAGGGCTAGCGGAGAAGATACGCAGTATTTT. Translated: CASSEYLARASGEDTQYF.